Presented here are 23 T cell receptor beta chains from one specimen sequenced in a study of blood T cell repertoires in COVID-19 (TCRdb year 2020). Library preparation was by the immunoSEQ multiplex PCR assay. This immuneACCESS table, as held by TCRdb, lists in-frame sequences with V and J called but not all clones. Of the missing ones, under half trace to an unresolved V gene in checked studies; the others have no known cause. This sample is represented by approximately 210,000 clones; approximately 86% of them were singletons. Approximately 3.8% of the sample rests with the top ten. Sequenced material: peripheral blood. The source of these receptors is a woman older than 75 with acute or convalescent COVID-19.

CDR3 DNA sequence: TGTGCCATCAGTGGGGACACTAACGAGCAGTACTTC. Protein: CAISGDTNEQYF. The chain joins TRBV10-3 to TRBJ2-7; a possible D gene is TRBD1 (6 bases). Per germline, CDR1 ENHRY and CDR2 SYGVKD. The germline V and J ends were trimmed by 4 bases and 5 bases, with 9 bases remaining between them. The CDR3 covers 12 residues.

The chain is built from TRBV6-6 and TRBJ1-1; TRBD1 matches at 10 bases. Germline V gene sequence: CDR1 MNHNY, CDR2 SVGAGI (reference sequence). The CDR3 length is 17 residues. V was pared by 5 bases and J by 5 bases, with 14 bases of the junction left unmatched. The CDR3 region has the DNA TGTGCCAGCAGTAGATCAGGGACAGGGGATTACCAAACTGAAGCTTTCTTT. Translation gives CASSRSGTGDYQTEAFF.

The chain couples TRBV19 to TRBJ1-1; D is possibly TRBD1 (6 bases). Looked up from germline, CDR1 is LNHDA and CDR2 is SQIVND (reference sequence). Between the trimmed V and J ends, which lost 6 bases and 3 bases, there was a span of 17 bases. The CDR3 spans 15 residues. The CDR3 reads CASSRTGRVDTEAFF. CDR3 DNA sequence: TGTGCCAGTAGCCGAACAGGGAGGGTTGACACTGAAGCTTTCTTT.

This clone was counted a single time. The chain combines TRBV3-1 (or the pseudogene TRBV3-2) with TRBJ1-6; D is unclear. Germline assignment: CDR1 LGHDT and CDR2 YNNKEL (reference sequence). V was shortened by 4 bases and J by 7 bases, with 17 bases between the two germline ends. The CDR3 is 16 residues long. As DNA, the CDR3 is TGTGCCAGCAGCCCCCACCCTATAAGGGAGAATTCACCCCTCCACTTT. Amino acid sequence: CASSPHPIRENSPLHF.

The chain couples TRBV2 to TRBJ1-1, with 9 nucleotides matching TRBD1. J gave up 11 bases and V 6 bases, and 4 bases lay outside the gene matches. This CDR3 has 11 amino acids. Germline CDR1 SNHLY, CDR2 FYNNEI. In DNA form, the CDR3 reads TGTGCCAGCAGAGCTGGGACAGGGGCTTTCTTT. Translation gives CASRAGTGAFF.

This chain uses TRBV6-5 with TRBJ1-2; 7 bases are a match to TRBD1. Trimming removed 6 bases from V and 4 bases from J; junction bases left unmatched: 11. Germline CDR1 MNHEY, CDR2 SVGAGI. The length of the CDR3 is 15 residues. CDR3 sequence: CASSRRQGSVYGYTF. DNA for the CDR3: TGTGCCAGCAGCCGAAGACAGGGTTCAGTCTATGGCTACACCTTC.

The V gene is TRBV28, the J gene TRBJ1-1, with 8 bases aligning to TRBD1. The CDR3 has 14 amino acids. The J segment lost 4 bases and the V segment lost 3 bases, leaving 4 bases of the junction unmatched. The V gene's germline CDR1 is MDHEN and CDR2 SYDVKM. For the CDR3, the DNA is TGTGCCAGCAGTTTGAGTGACAGGGGCACTGAAGCTTTCTTT. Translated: CASSLSDRGTEAFF. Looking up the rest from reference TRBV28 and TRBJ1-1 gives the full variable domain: DVKVTQSSRYLVKRTGEKVFLECVQDMDHENMFWYRQDPGLGLRLIYFSYDVKMKEKGDIPEGYSVSREKKERFSLILESASTNQTSMYLCASSLSDRGTEAFFGQGTRLTVV.

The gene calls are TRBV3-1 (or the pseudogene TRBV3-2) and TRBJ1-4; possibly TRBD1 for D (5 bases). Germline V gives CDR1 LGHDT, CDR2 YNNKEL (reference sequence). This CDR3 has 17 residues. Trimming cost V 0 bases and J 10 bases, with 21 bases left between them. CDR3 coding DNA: TGTGCCAGCAGCCAAGATTCCCGCGAGGTCAGGGCTGTAAAACTGTTTTTT. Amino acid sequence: CASSQDSREVRAVKLFF.

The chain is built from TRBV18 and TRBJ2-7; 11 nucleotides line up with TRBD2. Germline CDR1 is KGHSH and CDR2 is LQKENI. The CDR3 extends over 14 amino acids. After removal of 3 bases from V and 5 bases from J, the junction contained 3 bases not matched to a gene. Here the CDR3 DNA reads TGTGCCAGCTCACCGGGACTAGCGGCGGACGAGCAGTACTTC. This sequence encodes CASSPGLAADEQYF.

DNA of the CDR3: TGTGCCAGCAGTTCAGACAGGAACAATCAGCCCCAGCATTTT. The encoded protein is CASSSDRNNQPQHF. The genes are TRBV7-9 and TRBJ1-5, with a tentative D call TRBD1 (6 bases). The germline V gene encodes CDR1 SEHNR and CDR2 FQNEAQ (reference sequence). The V gene lost 6 bases and the J gene lost 3 bases, with 12 bases spanning the gap. This CDR3 spans 14 amino acids.

CDR3 loop: CASSSPKSNYGYTF. In DNA, the CDR3 is TGTGCCAGCAGTTCCCCGAAGAGTAACTATGGCTACACCTTC. V gene TRBV6-5 combines with J gene TRBJ1-2, with D unclear. Germline V gene data show CDR1 as MNHEY and CDR2 as SVGAGI. This CDR3 contains 14 residues. V shed 4 bases and J shed 1 base, with 10 bases lying between them.

Here the CDR3 reads CASSPFPGGNEQFF. The CDR3 coding sequence is TGTGCCAGCAGTCCCTTCCCAGGGGGCAATGAGCAGTTCTTC. This chain uses TRBV27 with TRBJ2-1; 7 bases match TRBD1. The CDR3 consists of 14 residues. The J segment lost 6 bases and the V segment lost 5 bases, leaving 7 bases of the junction unmatched. The V gene's germline CDR1 is MNHEY and CDR2 SMNVEV (reference sequence).

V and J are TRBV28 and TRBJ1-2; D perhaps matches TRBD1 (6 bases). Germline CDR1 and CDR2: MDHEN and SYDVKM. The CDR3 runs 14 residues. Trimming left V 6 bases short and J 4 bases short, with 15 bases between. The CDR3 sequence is CASSRGQIAYGYTF. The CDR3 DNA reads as TGTGCCAGCAGCCGAGGACAGATCGCCTATGGCTACACCTTC.

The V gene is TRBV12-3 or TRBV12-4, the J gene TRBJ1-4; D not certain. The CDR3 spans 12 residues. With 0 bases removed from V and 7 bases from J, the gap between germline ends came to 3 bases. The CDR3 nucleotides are TGTGCCAGCAGTTTAGCGGCTGAAAAACTGTTTTTT. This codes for CASSLAAEKLFF.

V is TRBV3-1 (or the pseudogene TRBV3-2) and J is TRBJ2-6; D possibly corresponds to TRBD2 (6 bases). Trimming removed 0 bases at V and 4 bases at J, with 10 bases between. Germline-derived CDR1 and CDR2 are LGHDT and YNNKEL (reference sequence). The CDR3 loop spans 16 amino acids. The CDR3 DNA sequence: TGTGCCAGCAGCCAAGAAGGAGGGATAGGGGCCAACGTCCTGACTTTC. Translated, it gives CASSQEGGIGANVLTF.

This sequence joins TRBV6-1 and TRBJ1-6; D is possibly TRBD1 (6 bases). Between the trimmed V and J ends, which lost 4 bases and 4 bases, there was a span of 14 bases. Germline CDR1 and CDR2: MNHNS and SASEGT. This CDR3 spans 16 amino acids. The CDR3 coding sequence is TGTGCCAGCAGTGGACCAAGGGGGGGTTATAATTCACCCCTCCACTTT. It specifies CASSGPRGGYNSPLHF.

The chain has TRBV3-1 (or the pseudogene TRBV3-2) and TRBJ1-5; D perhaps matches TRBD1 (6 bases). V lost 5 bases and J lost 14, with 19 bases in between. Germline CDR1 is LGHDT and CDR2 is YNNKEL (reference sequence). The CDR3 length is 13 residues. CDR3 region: CASSESVGGAKHF. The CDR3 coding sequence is TGTGCCAGCAGCGAATCGGTGGGGGGGGCCAAGCATTTT.

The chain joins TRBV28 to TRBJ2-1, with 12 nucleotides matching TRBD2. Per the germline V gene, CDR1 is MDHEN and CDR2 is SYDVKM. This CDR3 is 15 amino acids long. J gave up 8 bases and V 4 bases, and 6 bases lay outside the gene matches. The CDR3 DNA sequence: TGTGCCAGCAGTTCCCTAGCGGGGGGGTTCGATGAGCAGTTCTTC. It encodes CASSSLAGGFDEQFF.

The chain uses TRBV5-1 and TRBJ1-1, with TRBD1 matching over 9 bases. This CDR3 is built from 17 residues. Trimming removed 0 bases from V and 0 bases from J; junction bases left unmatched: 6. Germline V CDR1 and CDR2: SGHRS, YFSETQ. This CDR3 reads CASSLGDRVIMNTEAFF. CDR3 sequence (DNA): TGCGCCAGCAGCTTGGGGGACAGGGTGATAATGAACACTGAAGCTTTCTTT.

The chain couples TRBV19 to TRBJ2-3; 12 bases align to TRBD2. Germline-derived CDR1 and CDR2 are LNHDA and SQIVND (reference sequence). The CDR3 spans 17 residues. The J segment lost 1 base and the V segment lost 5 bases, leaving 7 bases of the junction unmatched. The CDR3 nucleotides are TGTGCCAGTAGTGCTAGCGGGGGGGCCGGAGGCACAGATACGCAGTATTTT. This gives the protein CASSASGGAGGTDTQYF.

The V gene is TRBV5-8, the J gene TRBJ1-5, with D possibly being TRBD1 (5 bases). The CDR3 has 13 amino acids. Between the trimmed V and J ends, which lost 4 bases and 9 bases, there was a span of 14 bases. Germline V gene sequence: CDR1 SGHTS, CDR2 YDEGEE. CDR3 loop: CASSPRRGGPQHF. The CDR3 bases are TGTGCCAGCAGCCCGCGGCGGGGGGGGCCCCAGCATTTT.

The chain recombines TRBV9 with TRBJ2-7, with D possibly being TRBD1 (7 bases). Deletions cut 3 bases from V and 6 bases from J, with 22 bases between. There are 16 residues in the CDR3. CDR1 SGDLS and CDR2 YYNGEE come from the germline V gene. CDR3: CASSGYRRDRWFEQYF. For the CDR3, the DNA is TGTGCCAGCAGCGGCTATAGGCGGGACAGATGGTTCGAGCAGTACTTC.

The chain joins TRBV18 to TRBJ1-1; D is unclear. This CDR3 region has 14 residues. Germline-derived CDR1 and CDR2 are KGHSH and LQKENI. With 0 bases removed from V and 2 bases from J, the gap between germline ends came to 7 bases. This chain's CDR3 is CASSPPFGNTEAFF. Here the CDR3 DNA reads TGTGCCAGCTCACCACCGTTCGGTAACACTGAAGCTTTCTTT.